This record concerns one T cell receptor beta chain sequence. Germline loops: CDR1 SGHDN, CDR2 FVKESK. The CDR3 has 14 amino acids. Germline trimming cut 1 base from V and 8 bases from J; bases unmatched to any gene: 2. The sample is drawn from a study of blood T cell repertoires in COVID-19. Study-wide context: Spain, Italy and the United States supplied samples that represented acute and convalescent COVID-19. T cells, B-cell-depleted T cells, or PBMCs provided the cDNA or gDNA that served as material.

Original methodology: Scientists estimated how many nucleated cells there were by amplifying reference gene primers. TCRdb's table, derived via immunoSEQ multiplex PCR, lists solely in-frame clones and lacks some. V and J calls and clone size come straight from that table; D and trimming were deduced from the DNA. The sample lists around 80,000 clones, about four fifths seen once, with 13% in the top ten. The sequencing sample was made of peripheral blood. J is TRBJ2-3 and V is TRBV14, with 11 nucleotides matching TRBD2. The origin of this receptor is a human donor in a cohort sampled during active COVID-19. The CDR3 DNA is TGTGCCAGCAGCCAAGCGACTAGCGGGACTACGCAGTATTTT. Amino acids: CASSQATSGTTQYF.